These T cell receptor beta chains were read from a single sample in a study of blood T cell repertoires in COVID-19. The protocol was immunoSEQ multiplex PCR, while the TCRdb copy is restricted to in-frame clones and leaves out a portion. The table records approximately 71,000 clones, about nine tenths of them present only once. Material for sequencing was peripheral blood. The receptors were gathered from a human donor in a cohort sampled during active COVID-19. CDR3s include the opening cysteine and the closing phenylalanine or tryptophan. The D gene is left open where the match is weak. Not every row has a clone size; where given, it reads once, few, many or a size class.

CDR3aa: CASSQAFSGAITDTQYF; CDR3nt: TGTGCCAGCAGCCAAGCTTTTAGCGGGGCCATCACAGATACGCAGTATTTT; abundance: few; j_gene: TRBJ2-3; len: 17; d_gene: TRBD2; v_gene: TRBV3-1/TRBV3-2
CDR3aa: CASSSGDTGELFF; CDR3nt: TGTGCCAGCAGCTCAGGGGATACCGGGGAGCTGTTTTTT; abundance: -; j_gene: TRBJ2-2; len: 13; d_gene: -; v_gene: TRBV11-3
CDR3aa: CASSWGGGTYEQYF; CDR3nt: TGTGCCAGCAGTTGGGGGGGCGGGACCTACGAGCAGTACTTC; abundance: -; j_gene: TRBJ2-7; len: 14; d_gene: -; v_gene: TRBV6-2/TRBV6-3
CDR3aa: CASSVWTGVTYEQYF; CDR3nt: TGCGCCAGCAGTGTCTGGACAGGGGTGACCTACGAGCAGTACTTC; abundance: -; j_gene: TRBJ2-7; len: 15; d_gene: TRBD1; v_gene: TRBV5-1
CDR3aa: CASTMNQGLDTQYF; CDR3nt: TGTGCCAGCACTATGAATCAGGGGCTAGATACGCAGTATTTT; abundance: -; j_gene: TRBJ2-3; len: 14; d_gene: -; v_gene: TRBV2
CDR3aa: CASSLAGSYEQYF; CDR3nt: TGTGCCAGCAGCTTAGCCGGGTCCTACGAGCAGTACTTC; abundance: -; j_gene: TRBJ2-7; len: 13; d_gene: -; v_gene: TRBV7-9
CDR3aa: CASSIGTGLGQPQHF; CDR3nt: TGTGCCAGTAGTATAGGGACAGGGTTAGGTCAGCCCCAGCATTTT; abundance: -; j_gene: TRBJ1-5; len: 15; d_gene: TRBD1; v_gene: TRBV19
CDR3aa: CASSLRGGATSYNEQFF; CDR3nt: TGTGCCAGCAGCTTACGTGGCGGGGCCACCTCCTACAATGAGCAGTTCTTC; abundance: -; j_gene: TRBJ2-1; len: 17; d_gene: -; v_gene: TRBV7-2
CDR3aa: CASSEGTGSGRTQYF; CDR3nt: TGTGCCAGCAGTGAGGGTACCGGTTCGGGAAGGACCCAGTACTTC; abundance: -; j_gene: TRBJ2-5; len: 15; d_gene: -; v_gene: TRBV25-1
CDR3aa: CASKETVAGGYTF; CDR3nt: TGTGCCAGCAAAGAGACAGTTGCAGGTGGCTACACCTTC; abundance: -; j_gene: TRBJ1-2; len: 13; d_gene: -; v_gene: TRBV28
CDR3aa: CASSLISGGDYEQYF; CDR3nt: TGTGCCAGCAGTTTAATCAGCGGGGGTGACTACGAGCAGTACTTC; abundance: -; j_gene: TRBJ2-7; len: 15; d_gene: TRBD2; v_gene: TRBV5-5
CDR3aa: CASSQPGTGTYNEQFF; CDR3nt: TGTGCCAGCAGCCAGCCCGGGACAGGGACCTACAATGAGCAGTTCTTC; abundance: -; j_gene: TRBJ2-1; len: 16; d_gene: TRBD1; v_gene: TRBV11-2
CDR3aa: CASRRLINTGELFF; CDR3nt: TGTGCCAGCAGGCGCTTAATAAACACCGGGGAGCTGTTTTTT; abundance: -; j_gene: TRBJ2-2; len: 14; d_gene: -; v_gene: TRBV9
CDR3aa: CASSQRAGRDTDTQYF; CDR3nt: TGTGCCAGCAGCCAGAGAGCGGGCCGCGACACAGATACGCAGTATTTT; abundance: -; j_gene: TRBJ2-3; len: 16; d_gene: -; v_gene: TRBV7-6
CDR3aa: CASSPSSYEQYF; CDR3nt: TGTGCCAGCAGCCCCTCTTCCTACGAGCAGTACTTC; abundance: -; j_gene: TRBJ2-7; len: 12; d_gene: -; v_gene: TRBV3-1/TRBV3-2
CDR3aa: CASSLEQGLGEQYF; CDR3nt: TGTGCCAGCAGCTTAGAACAGGGCCTTGGCGAGCAGTACTTC; abundance: -; j_gene: TRBJ2-7; len: 14; d_gene: -; v_gene: TRBV7-2
CDR3aa: CASTVGGGAENTGELFF; CDR3nt: TGTGCCAGTACCGTCGGGGGGGGCGCGGAGAACACCGGGGAGCTGTTTTTT; abundance: -; j_gene: TRBJ2-2; len: 17; d_gene: TRBD2; v_gene: TRBV19
CDR3aa: CATSRDPLPQNIQYF; CDR3nt: TGTGCCACCAGCAGAGATCCGCTACCCCAAAACATTCAGTACTTC; abundance: -; j_gene: TRBJ2-4; len: 15; d_gene: -; v_gene: TRBV15
CDR3aa: CASSRYHQESNYGYTF; CDR3nt: TGTGCCAGCAGCCGCTATCACCAGGAATCTAACTATGGCTACACCTTC; abundance: -; j_gene: TRBJ1-2; len: 16; d_gene: -; v_gene: TRBV6-2/TRBV6-3
CDR3aa: CASSHVQIHSDEQFF; CDR3nt: TGTGCCAGCAGCCACGTACAGATCCATTCGGATGAGCAGTTCTTC; abundance: -; j_gene: TRBJ2-1; len: 15; d_gene: -; v_gene: TRBV3-1/TRBV3-2
CDR3aa: CASSQRGGQNEQYF; CDR3nt: TGTGCCAGCTCCCAGCGGGGGGGCCAGAACGAGCAGTACTTC; abundance: once; j_gene: TRBJ2-7; len: 14; d_gene: TRBD2; v_gene: TRBV18
CDR3aa: CASSEVGRGRTEAFF; CDR3nt: TGTGCCAGCAGTGAAGTGGGCAGGGGGAGGACTGAAGCTTTCTTT; abundance: -; j_gene: TRBJ1-1; len: 15; d_gene: TRBD1; v_gene: TRBV25-1
CDR3aa: CASSPETDNNEKLFF; CDR3nt: TGTGCCAGCAGTCCCGAGACGGACAATAATGAAAAACTGTTTTTT; abundance: -; j_gene: TRBJ1-4; len: 15; d_gene: -; v_gene: TRBV6-5
CDR3aa: CASSLSQGNYGYTF; CDR3nt: TGTGCCAGCAGCTTAAGCCAGGGAAACTATGGCTACACCTTC; abundance: -; j_gene: TRBJ1-2; len: 14; d_gene: -; v_gene: TRBV7-8
CDR3aa: CASSPTGPDTQYF; CDR3nt: TGTGCCAGCAGCCCTACTGGGCCAGATACGCAGTATTTT; abundance: -; j_gene: TRBJ2-3; len: 13; d_gene: -; v_gene: TRBV7-3
CDR3aa: CASSPRTRTGGSEAFF; CDR3nt: TGTGCCAGTAGTCCCCGAACAAGGACAGGGGGCAGTGAAGCTTTCTTT; abundance: -; j_gene: TRBJ1-1; len: 16; d_gene: TRBD1; v_gene: TRBV19